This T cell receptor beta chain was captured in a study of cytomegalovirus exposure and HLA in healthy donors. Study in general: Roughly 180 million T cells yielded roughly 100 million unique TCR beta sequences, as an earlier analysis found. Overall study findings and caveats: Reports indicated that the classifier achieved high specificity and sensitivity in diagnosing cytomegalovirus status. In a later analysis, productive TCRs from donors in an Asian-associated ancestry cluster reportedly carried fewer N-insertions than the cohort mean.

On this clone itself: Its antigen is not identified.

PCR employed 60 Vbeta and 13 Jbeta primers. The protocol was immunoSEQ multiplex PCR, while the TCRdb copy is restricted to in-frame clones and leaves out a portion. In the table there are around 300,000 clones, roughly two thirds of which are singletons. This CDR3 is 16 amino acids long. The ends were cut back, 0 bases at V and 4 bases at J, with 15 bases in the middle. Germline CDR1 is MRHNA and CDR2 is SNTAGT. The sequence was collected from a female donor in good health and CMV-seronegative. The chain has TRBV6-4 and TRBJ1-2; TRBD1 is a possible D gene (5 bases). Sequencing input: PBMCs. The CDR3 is CASSDSGPGDSYGYTF. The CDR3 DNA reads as TGTGCCAGCAGTGACTCTGGCCCAGGTGACAGCTATGGCTACACCTTC.